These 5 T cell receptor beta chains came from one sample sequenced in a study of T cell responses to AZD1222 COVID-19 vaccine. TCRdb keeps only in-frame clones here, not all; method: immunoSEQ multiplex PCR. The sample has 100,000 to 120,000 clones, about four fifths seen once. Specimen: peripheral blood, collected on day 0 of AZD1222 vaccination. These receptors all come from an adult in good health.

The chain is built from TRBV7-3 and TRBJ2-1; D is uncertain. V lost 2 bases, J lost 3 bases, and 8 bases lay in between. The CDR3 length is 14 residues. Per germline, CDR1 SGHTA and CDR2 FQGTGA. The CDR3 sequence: CASSLAPNYNEQFF. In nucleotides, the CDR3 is TGTGCCAGCAGCTTAGCCCCCAACTACAATGAGCAGTTCTTC.

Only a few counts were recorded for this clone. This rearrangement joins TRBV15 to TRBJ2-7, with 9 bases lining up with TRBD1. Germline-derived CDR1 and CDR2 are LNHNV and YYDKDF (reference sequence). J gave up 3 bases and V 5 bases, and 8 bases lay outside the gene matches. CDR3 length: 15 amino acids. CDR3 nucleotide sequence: TGTGCCACCAGCGCCAGCGGGACAGGGTACTACGAGCAGTACTTC. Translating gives CATSASGTGYYEQYF. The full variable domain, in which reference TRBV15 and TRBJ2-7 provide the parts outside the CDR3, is DAMVIQNPRYQVTQFGKPVTLSCSQTLNHNVMYWYQQKSSQAPKLLFHYYDKDFNNEADTPDNFQSRRPNTSFCFLDIRSPGLGDTAMYLCATSASGTGYYEQYFGPGTRLTVT.

CDR3 bases: TGCAGCGTTGAAACGGCCGACAGGGGGCTTGGCTACACCTTC. Translated: CSVETADRGLGYTF. The chain joins TRBV29-1 to TRBJ1-2; 10 bases are a match to TRBD1. Germline V CDR1 and CDR2: SQVTM, ANQGSEA. Trimming took 2 bases from V and 7 from J; bases not matched to a gene: 7. CDR3 length: 14 residues.

CDR3 residues: CASTLRGTREETQYF. CDR3 DNA: TGTGCCAGCACCCTAAGGGGGACTAGGGAAGAGACCCAGTACTTC. The chain joins TRBV9 to TRBJ2-5; 8 bases line up with TRBD2. The CDR3 is 15 amino acids. Trimming at V came to 6 bases and at J to 3 bases, leaving 10 bases not matched to a gene. Germline CDR1 reads SGDLS; CDR2 reads YYNGEE.

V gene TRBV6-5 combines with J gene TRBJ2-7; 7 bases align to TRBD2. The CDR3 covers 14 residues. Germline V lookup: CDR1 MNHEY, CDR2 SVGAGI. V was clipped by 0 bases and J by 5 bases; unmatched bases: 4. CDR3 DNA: TGTGCCAGCAGTTACTCACGGACTAGTAACGAGCAGTACTTC. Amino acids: CASSYSRTSNEQYF.